At least ten counts were recorded for the clone carrying this T cell receptor (beta chain). Its antigen is unknown. Overnight CMV lysate stimulation of fresh PBMCs defined donor CMV status by CD4+ IFNgamma. The data derive from a study of naive and memory T cell subsets. Whole-study findings and limits: Especially in CD8 cells, naive repertoires contained a few larger clonotypes, possibly CD45RA-re-expressing memory cells. Naive and memory repertoire findings lacked a ground truth for validation.

The CDR3 runs to 14 residues. The V gene lost 0 bases and the J gene lost 6 bases, with 12 bases spanning the gap. Germline V gives CDR1 LNHNV, CDR2 YYDKDF (reference sequence). Both TRBC1 and TRBC2 were covered by a beta constant-region primer of two equimolar oligonucleotides. Four rounds of PCR amplified the ligated cDNA using nested alpha and beta constant-region primers plus SP2. An oligonucleotide with the SP2 primer and a 12-nucleotide UMI was ligated to the cDNA 3' end. Using its own MiXCR run on the UMI-ligation and nested PCR reads, TCRdb lists one record per CDR3 protein. The sample comprises about 90,000 distinct CDR3 sequences, 11% of which are singletons, and roughly 0.13% rests with the top ten.

This sequence joins TRBV15 and TRBJ2-7, with D possibly matching TRBD2 (6 bases). Sequenced material: naive CD4+ T cells from blood. This TCR was recovered from a human donor in good health. The CDR3 reads CATSRDLGGGEQYF. In DNA, the CDR3 is TGTGCCACCAGCAGAGATCTCGGGGGAGGCGAGCAGTACTTC.